Listed below are T cell receptor beta chains from one sample, sequenced in a study of shared T cell receptors in the human thymus. Generated by immunoSEQ multiplex PCR, the TCRdb table keeps only in-frame clones and is missing some. The sample holds hundreds of thousands of clones, 87% seen once. This same sample was also taken into another study, of human thymus T cells.

Sequences were obtained from thymocytes. All receptors come from a boy in the first two years of life with a congenital heart defect. CDR3s include the opening cysteine and the closing phenylalanine or tryptophan. D genes are given only for firm matches. A row's size may be missing; if present it is once, few, many or a size class.

v_call: TRBV5-6
d_call: TRBD1
cdr3_length: 14
clone_size: few
j_call: TRBJ2-1
cdr3_nt: TGTGCCAGCAGAACCTCACAGGGGGGCCATGAGCAGTTCTTC
cdr3_aa: CASRTSQGGHEQFF

v_call: TRBV6-1
d_call: NA
cdr3_length: 15
clone_size: NA
j_call: TRBJ1-1
cdr3_nt: TGTGCCAGCCCTCGGGCGGGGACTCGAGACACTGAAGCTTTCTTT
cdr3_aa: CASPRAGTRDTEAFF

v_call: TRBV28
d_call: NA
cdr3_length: 16
clone_size: NA
j_call: TRBJ2-1
cdr3_nt: TGTGCCAGCAGTTTCCCTCAGGGTGGGGTTTACAATGAGCAGTTCTTC
cdr3_aa: CASSFPQGGVYNEQFF

v_call: TRBV28
d_call: NA
cdr3_length: 16
clone_size: NA
j_call: TRBJ1-5
cdr3_nt: TGTGCCACCTTTCGACTGGAGGGTACGAGCAATCAGCCCCAGCATTTT
cdr3_aa: CATFRLEGTSNQPQHF

v_call: TRBV18
d_call: TRBD1
cdr3_length: 17
clone_size: once
j_call: TRBJ1-2
cdr3_nt: TGTGCCAGCTCACCACCGGGACAGCCAACCCCCAACTATGGCTACACCTTC
cdr3_aa: CASSPPGQPTPNYGYTF

v_call: TRBV12-5
d_call: TRBD2
cdr3_length: 14
clone_size: NA
j_call: TRBJ2-2
cdr3_nt: TGTGCTAGTGGTTTGGCGGGAGGGCCCGGGGAGCTGTTTTTT
cdr3_aa: CASGLAGGPGELFF

v_call: TRBV2
d_call: NA
cdr3_length: 15
clone_size: NA
j_call: TRBJ1-6
cdr3_nt: TGTGCCTCTAACCGTGGGGGGGACTATAATTCACCCCTCCACTTT
cdr3_aa: CASNRGGDYNSPLHF

v_call: TRBV30
d_call: TRBD1
cdr3_length: 14
clone_size: NA
j_call: TRBJ1-6
cdr3_nt: TGTGCCTGGAGTTGGACAGGCGTCGATTCACCCCTCCACTTT
cdr3_aa: CAWSWTGVDSPLHF

v_call: TRBV28
d_call: TRBD2
cdr3_length: 18
clone_size: NA
j_call: TRBJ2-1
cdr3_nt: TGTGCCAGCAGTACTGCCGGGACTAGCGGGCCCTCCTACAATGAGCAGTTCTTC
cdr3_aa: CASSTAGTSGPSYNEQFF

v_call: TRBV2
d_call: NA
cdr3_length: 16
clone_size: NA
j_call: TRBJ2-1
cdr3_nt: TGTGCCAGCAGTCGGGGGGCACGCGAGTCCTACAATGAGCAGTTCTTC
cdr3_aa: CASSRGARESYNEQFF

v_call: TRBV14
d_call: NA
cdr3_length: 12
clone_size: NA
j_call: TRBJ2-7
cdr3_nt: TGTGCCAGCAGCCAAGTCAGCTACGAGCAGTACTTC
cdr3_aa: CASSQVSYEQYF

v_call: TRBV6-1
d_call: TRBD1
cdr3_length: 15
clone_size: once
j_call: TRBJ2-2
cdr3_nt: TGTGCCAGCAGTGAGGGACAGAGACCCACCGGGGAGCTGTTTTTT
cdr3_aa: CASSEGQRPTGELFF

v_call: TRBV6-1
d_call: NA
cdr3_length: 12
clone_size: NA
j_call: TRBJ1-2
cdr3_nt: TGTGCCAGCAGTCTGAGGGCATTGGGCTACACCTTC
cdr3_aa: CASSLRALGYTF

v_call: TRBV5-4
d_call: TRBD2
cdr3_length: 15
clone_size: NA
j_call: TRBJ2-7
cdr3_nt: TGTGCCAGCAGCTCAATGACTAGCGGGAACTACGAGCAGTACTTC
cdr3_aa: CASSSMTSGNYEQYF

v_call: TRBV7-3
d_call: NA
cdr3_length: 16
clone_size: NA
j_call: TRBJ1-1
cdr3_nt: TGTGCCAGCAGCTTAACGGTAGCGGGGCCGGACACTGAAGCTTTCTTT
cdr3_aa: CASSLTVAGPDTEAFF

v_call: TRBV4-1
d_call: TRBD2
cdr3_length: 20
clone_size: NA
j_call: TRBJ2-4
cdr3_nt: TGCGCCAGCCACCCCGGGTCGCTAGCGGGAGTACCCCCAGCCAAAAACATTCAGTACTTC
cdr3_aa: CASHPGSLAGVPPAKNIQYF

v_call: TRBV6-6
d_call: NA
cdr3_length: 13
clone_size: NA
j_call: TRBJ1-2
cdr3_nt: TGTGCCAGCAGCCTTGGGACTGATTATGGCTACACCTTC
cdr3_aa: CASSLGTDYGYTF

v_call: TRBV7-8
d_call: TRBD1
cdr3_length: 17
clone_size: NA
j_call: TRBJ1-6
cdr3_nt: TGTGCCAGCAGCTTGGTTGGGGGGACAGGTCATAATTCACCCCTCCACTTT
cdr3_aa: CASSLVGGTGHNSPLHF

v_call: TRBV12-5
d_call: TRBD2
cdr3_length: 22
clone_size: NA
j_call: TRBJ2-2
cdr3_nt: TGTGCTAGTGGTTTAGTTCACGGCCGAGGGACTAGATCGTGGGTGAACACCGGGGAGCTGTTTTTT
cdr3_aa: CASGLVHGRGTRSWVNTGELFF

v_call: TRBV19
d_call: TRBD1
cdr3_length: 19
clone_size: NA
j_call: TRBJ1-1
cdr3_nt: TGTGCCAGTAGTATAGATCTGCTCCGGGACAGGGGTCAAAACACTGAAGCTTTCTTT
cdr3_aa: CASSIDLLRDRGQNTEAFF

v_call: TRBV4-3
d_call: TRBD1
cdr3_length: 15
clone_size: NA
j_call: TRBJ2-1
cdr3_nt: TGCGCCAGTTCATTCAGGCGGACAGGCTACAATGAGCAGTTCTTC
cdr3_aa: CASSFRRTGYNEQFF

v_call: TRBV12-2
d_call: NA
cdr3_length: 16
clone_size: NA
j_call: TRBJ2-1
cdr3_nt: TGTGCAAGTCGCTTAGAGACTAGCAGGGTATACAATGAGCAGTTCTTC
cdr3_aa: CASRLETSRVYNEQFF

v_call: TRBV27
d_call: TRBD1
cdr3_length: 14
clone_size: NA
j_call: TRBJ2-1
cdr3_nt: TGTGCCAGCAGTCTGACAGGGTTTCACAATGAGCAGTTCTTC
cdr3_aa: CASSLTGFHNEQFF

v_call: TRBV7-2
d_call: TRBD1
cdr3_length: 13
clone_size: few
j_call: TRBJ2-7
cdr3_nt: TGTGCCAGCAGCTTAACAGGGGCCTACGAGCAGTACTTC
cdr3_aa: CASSLTGAYEQYF

v_call: TRBV5-6
d_call: NA
cdr3_length: 13
clone_size: NA
j_call: TRBJ1-1
cdr3_nt: TGTGCCAGCAGCTTGGCCCGGAGCTCTGAAGCTTTCTTT
cdr3_aa: CASSLARSSEAFF

v_call: TRBV13
d_call: NA
cdr3_length: 16
clone_size: NA
j_call: TRBJ1-3
cdr3_nt: TGTGCCAGCAGCCCACACTCGACATCTTATGGAAACACCATATATTTT
cdr3_aa: CASSPHSTSYGNTIYF

v_call: TRBV4-1
d_call: TRBD2
cdr3_length: 16
clone_size: NA
j_call: TRBJ2-1
cdr3_nt: TGCGCCAGCAGCCCCCCCGCTGCGGGAGGTTTCAATGAGCAGTTCTTC
cdr3_aa: CASSPPAAGGFNEQFF

v_call: TRBV6-5
d_call: TRBD2
cdr3_length: 15
clone_size: NA
j_call: TRBJ2-1
cdr3_nt: TGTGCCAGCAGTTACTCGATTTTCCGGGAGGATGAGCAGTTCTTC
cdr3_aa: CASSYSIFREDEQFF

v_call: TRBV5-1
d_call: NA
cdr3_length: 14
clone_size: NA
j_call: TRBJ2-5
cdr3_nt: TGCGCCAGCAGCCTACTAGGGTACCAAGAGACCCAGTACTTC
cdr3_aa: CASSLLGYQETQYF